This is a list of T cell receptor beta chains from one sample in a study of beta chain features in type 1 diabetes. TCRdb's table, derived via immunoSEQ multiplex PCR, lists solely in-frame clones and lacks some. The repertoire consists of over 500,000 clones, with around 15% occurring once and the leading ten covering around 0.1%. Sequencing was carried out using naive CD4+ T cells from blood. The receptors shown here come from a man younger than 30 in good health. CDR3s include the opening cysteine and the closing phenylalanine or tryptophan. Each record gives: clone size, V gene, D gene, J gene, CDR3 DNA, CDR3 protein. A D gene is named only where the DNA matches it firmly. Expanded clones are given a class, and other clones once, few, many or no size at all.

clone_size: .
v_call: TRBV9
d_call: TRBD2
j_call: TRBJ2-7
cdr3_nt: TGTGCCAGCAGCGCTAATCCCGGGACTAGCGGGGGATACGAGCAGTACTTC
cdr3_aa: CASSANPGTSGGYEQYF

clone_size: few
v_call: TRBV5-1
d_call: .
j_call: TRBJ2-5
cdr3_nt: TGCGCCAGCAGCTGGGGAGGGACAGGCCAAGAGACCCAGTACTTC
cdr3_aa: CASSWGGTGQETQYF

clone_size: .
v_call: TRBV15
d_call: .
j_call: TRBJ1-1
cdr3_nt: TGTGCCACCAGCAGAGGGGGGAAAGGCACTGAAGCTTTCTTT
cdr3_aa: CATSRGGKGTEAFF

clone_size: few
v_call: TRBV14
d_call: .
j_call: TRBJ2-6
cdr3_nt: TGTGCCAGCAGCCAAGGAACGGGAGCTGGGGCCAACGTCCTGACTTTC
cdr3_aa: CASSQGTGAGANVLTF

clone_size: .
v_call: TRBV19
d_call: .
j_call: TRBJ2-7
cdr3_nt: TGTGCCAGTAGTATCACGGGACCCCGGGCCTACGAGCAGTACTTC
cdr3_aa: CASSITGPRAYEQYF

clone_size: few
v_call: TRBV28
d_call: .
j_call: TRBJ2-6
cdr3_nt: TGTGCCAGCAGTAAAGGGGGCTCTGGGGCCAACGTCCTGACTTTC
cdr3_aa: CASSKGGSGANVLTF

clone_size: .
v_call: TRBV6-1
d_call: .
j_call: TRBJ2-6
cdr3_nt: TGTGCCAGCAGGGGGTCCGGGGCCAACGTCCTGACTTTC
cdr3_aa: CASRGSGANVLTF

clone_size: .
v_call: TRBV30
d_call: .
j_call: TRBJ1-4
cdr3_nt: TGTGCCTGGAGTCCAAGCAGCCATAATGAAAAACTGTTTTTT
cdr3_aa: CAWSPSSHNEKLFF

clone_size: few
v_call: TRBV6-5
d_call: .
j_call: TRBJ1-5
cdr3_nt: TGTGCCAGCAGCCCCGCCCGTGGTCAGCCCCAGCATTTT
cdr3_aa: CASSPARGQPQHF

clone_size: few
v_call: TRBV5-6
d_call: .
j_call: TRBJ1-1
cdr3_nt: TGTGCCAGCAGCACCTCGAGAGGGTTGGTTCAGGAAGCTTTCTTT
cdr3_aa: CASSTSRGLVQEAFF

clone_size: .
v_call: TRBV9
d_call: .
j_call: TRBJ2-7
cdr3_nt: TGTGCCAGCAGCGCCGCGGGAATGAGCTACGAGCAGTACTTC
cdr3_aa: CASSAAGMSYEQYF

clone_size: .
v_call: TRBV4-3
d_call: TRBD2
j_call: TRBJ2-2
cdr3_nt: TGCGCCAGCAGCCACCAGGGACTAGTGCTCACCGGGGAGCTGTTTTTT
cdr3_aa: CASSHQGLVLTGELFF

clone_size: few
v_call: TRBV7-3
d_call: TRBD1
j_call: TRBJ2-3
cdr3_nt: TGTGCCAGCAGCTCACAGGGGCGTACGGATACGCAGTATTTT
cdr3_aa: CASSSQGRTDTQYF

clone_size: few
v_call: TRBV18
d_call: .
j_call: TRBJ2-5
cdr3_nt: TGTGCCAGCTCACCAGGCTCCCGGGGGTCGGAGACCCAGTACTTC
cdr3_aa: CASSPGSRGSETQYF

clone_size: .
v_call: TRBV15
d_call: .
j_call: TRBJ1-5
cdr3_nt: TGTGCCACCAGCAGAGGCTGGGGGCTGGGTAATCAGCCCCAGCATTTT
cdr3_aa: CATSRGWGLGNQPQHF

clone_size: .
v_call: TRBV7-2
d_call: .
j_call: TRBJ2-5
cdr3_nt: TGTGCCAGCAGCTTAAATGCCCCGGGCGGAGTCCAAGAGACCCAGTACTTC
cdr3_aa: CASSLNAPGGVQETQYF

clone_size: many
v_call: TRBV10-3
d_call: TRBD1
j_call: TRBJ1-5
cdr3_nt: TGTGCCATCAGTGATGGTCAGGGGGCTCAGCCCCAGCATTTT
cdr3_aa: CAISDGQGAQPQHF

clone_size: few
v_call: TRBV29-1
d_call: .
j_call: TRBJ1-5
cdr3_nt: TGCAGCGTTGTGGTAGCAGGGAATAGCAATCAGCCCCAGCATTTT
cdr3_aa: CSVVVAGNSNQPQHF

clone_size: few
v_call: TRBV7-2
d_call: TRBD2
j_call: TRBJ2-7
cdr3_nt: TGTGCCAGCAGCTTAGCCCTTCGCGCGGGAGTCCACGAGCAGTACTTC
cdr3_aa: CASSLALRAGVHEQYF

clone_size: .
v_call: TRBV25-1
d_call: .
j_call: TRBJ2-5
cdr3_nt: TGTGCCAGCAGTGAATTAGGCAAGGGGGGAGAGACCCAGTACTTC
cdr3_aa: CASSELGKGGETQYF

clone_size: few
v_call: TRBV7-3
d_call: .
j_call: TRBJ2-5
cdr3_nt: TGTGCCAGCAGCTTAGGACTACGGGGGACCCAGTACTTC
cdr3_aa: CASSLGLRGTQYF

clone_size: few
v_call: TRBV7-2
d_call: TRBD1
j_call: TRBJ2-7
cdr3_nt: TGTGCCAGCAGCCCTGGGGGGACAGGGGGAGTGAGGCAGTACTTC
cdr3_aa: CASSPGGTGGVRQYF

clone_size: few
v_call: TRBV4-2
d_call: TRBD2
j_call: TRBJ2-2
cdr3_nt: TGTGCCAGCAGCCAGCTAGCGGGGAGACCGAACACCGGGGAGCTGTTTTTT
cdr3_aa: CASSQLAGRPNTGELFF

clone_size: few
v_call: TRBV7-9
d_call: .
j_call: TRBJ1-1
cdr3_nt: TGTGCCAGCAGCTTAGTCGGGAGCACTGAAGCTTTCTTT
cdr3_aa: CASSLVGSTEAFF

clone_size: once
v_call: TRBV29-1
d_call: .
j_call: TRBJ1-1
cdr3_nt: TGCAGCGTTCAACAGGGGAACACTGAAGCTTTCTTT
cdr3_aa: CSVQQGNTEAFF

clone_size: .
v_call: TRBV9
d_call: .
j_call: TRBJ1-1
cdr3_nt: TGTGCCAGCAGCGTAGCTACGGGCTTGACAGGGAACACTGAAGCTTTCTTT
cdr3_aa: CASSVATGLTGNTEAFF

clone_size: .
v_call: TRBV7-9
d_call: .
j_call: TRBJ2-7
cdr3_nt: TGTGCCAGCAGCTACGGACAGAACTACGAGCAGTACTTC
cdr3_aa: CASSYGQNYEQYF

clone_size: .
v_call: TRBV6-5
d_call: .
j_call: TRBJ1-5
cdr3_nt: TGTGCCAGCAGTTACCGTGGGGGAGGGAATCAGCCCCAGCATTTT
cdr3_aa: CASSYRGGGNQPQHF

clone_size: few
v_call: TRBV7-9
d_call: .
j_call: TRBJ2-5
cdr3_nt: TGTGCCAGCAGTTTGAGGGGGGGAGAGATCCAAGAGACCCAGTACTTC
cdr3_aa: CASSLRGGEIQETQYF